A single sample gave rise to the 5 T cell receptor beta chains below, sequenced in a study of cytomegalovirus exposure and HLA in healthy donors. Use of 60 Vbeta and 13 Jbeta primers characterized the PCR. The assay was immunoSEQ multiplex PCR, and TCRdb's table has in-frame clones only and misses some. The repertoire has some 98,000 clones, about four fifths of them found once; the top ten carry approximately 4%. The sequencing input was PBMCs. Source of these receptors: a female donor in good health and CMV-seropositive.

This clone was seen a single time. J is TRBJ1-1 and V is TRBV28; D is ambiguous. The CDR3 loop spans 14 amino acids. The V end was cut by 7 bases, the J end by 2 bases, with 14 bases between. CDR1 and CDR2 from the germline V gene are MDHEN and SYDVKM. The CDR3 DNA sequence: TGTGCCAGCATTTCTAACCCCCGCAACACTGAAGCTTTCTTT. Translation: CASISNPRNTEAFF.

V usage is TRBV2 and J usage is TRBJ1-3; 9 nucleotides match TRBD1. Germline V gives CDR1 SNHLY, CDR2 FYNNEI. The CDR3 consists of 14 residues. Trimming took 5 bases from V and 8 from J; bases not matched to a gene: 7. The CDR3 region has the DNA TGTGCCAGCAGTCAGGAACAGGGGGCAGACACCATATATTTT. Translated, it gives CASSQEQGADTIYF. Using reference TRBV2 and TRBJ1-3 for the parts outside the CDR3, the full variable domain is EPEVTQTPSHQVTQMGQEVILRCVPISNHLYFYWYRQILGQKVEFLVSFYNNEISEKSEIFDDQFSVERPDGSNFTLKIRSTKLEDSAMYFCASSQEQGADTIYFGEGSWLTVV.

The CDR3 is CASSLWDRGTNQPQHF. The CDR3 DNA reads as TGTGCCAGCAGTCTATGGGACAGGGGGACTAATCAGCCCCAGCATTTT. The V gene is TRBV27, the J gene TRBJ1-5; TRBD1 matches 11 bases. CDR3 length equals 16 residues. From germline, CDR1 is MNHEY and CDR2 SMNVEV (reference sequence). Unmatched junction bases numbered 7, after V lost 5 bases and J lost 4 bases.

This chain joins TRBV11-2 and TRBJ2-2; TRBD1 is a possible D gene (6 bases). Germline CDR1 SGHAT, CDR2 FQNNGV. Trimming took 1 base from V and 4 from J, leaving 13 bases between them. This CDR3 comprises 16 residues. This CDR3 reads CASSLAPGHGTGELFF. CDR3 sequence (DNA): TGTGCCAGCAGCTTAGCCCCGGGACACGGCACCGGGGAGCTGTTTTTT.

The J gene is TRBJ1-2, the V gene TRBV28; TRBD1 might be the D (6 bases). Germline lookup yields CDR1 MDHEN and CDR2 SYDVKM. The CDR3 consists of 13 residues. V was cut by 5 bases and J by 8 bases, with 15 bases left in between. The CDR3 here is CASSRDISVGYTF. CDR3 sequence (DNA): TGTGCCAGCAGTAGGGACATCTCGGTGGGCTACACCTTC.